This T cell receptor (beta chain) appears in the sequencing data of a study of blood T cell repertoires in COVID-19. Study details: Nucleic acid was either cDNA or gDNA, and it came from T cells, B-cell-depleted T cells, or PBMCs.

With regard to this clone: One junction end disagrees with the germline gene, perhaps due to a read error.

The authors' processing: Estimation of nucleated cell counts was performed using reference gene primer amplification. This table comes from immunoSEQ multiplex PCR, and its TCRdb copy is limited to in-frame clones, with some not included. Clonal size and the V and J genes are those of that table, whereas D and trimming came from the DNA. This table has roughly 52,000 clones, more than 70% appearing once. Germline CDR1 reads MNHNS; CDR2 reads SASEGT. CDR3 length: 14 residues. The chain couples TRBV6-1 to TRBJ1-2; the match to TRBD1 covers 7 bases. The TCR was taken from an elderly woman with acute or convalescent COVID-19. Sequencing input: peripheral blood. The CDR3, as DNA: TGTGCCAGCAGTGATTTGGGACAGAACTATGGTTACACCTTC. Translation: CASSDLGQNYGYTF.